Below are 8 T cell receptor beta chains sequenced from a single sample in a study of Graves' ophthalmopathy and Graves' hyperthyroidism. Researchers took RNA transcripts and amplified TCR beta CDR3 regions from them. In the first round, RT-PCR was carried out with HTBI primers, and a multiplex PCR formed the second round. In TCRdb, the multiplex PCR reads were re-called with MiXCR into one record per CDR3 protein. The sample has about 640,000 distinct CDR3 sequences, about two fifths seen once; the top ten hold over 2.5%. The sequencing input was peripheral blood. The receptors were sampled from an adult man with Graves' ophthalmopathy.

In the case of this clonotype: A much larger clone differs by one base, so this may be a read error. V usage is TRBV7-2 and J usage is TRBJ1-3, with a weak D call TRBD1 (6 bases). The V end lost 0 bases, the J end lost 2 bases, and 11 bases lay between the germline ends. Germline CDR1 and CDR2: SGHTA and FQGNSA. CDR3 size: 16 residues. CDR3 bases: TGTGCCAGCAGCTTAGCTTCACAGGGCCCTGGAAACACCATATATTTT. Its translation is CASSLASQGPGNTIYF. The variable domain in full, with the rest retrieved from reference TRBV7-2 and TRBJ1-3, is GAGVSQSPSNKVTEKGKDVELRCDPISGHTALYWYRQSLGQGLEFLIYFQGNSAPDKSGLPSDRFSAERTGGSVSTLTIQRTQQEDSAVYLCASSLASQGPGNTIYFGEGSWLTVV.

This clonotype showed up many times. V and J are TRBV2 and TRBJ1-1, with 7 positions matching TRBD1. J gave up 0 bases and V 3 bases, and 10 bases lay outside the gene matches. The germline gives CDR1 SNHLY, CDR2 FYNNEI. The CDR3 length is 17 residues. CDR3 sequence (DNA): TGTGCCAGCAGTGACCGGGACAGTTTTTGGATGAACACTGAAGCTTTCTTT. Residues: CASSDRDSFWMNTEAFF.

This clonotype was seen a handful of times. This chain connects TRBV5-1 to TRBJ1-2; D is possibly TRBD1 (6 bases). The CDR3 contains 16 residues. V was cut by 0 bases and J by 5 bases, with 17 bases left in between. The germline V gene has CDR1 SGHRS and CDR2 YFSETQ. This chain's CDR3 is CASSLAIRGAKYGYTF. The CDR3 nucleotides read TGCGCCAGCAGCTTGGCTATACGGGGGGCGAAGTATGGCTACACCTTC.

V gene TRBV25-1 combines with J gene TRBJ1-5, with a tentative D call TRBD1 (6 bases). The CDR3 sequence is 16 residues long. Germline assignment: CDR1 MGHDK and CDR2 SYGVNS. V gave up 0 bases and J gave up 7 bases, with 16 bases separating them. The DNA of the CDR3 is TGTGCCAGCAGTGAATATTTGGAAAGGGACAAACAGCCCCAGCATTTT. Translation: CASSEYLERDKQPQHF.

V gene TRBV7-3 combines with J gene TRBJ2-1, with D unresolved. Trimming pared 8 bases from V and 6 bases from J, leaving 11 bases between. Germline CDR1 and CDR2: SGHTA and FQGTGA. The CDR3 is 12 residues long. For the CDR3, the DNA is TGTGCCAGCTCTTATGGGTTCAATGAGCAGTTCTTC. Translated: CASSYGFNEQFF. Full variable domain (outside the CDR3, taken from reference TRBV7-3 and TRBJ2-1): GAGVSQTPSNKVTEKGKYVELRCDPISGHTALYWYRQSLGQGPEFLIYFQGTGAADDSGLPNDRFFAVRPEGSVSTLKIQRTERGDSAVYLCASSYGFNEQFFGPGTRLTVL.

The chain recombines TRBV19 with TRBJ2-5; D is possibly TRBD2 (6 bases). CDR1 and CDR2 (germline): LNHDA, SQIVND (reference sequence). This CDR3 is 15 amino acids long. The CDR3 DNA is TGTGCTAGGGAGGACATCGGGTCAAAAAGGGAGACCCAGTACTTC. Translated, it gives CAREDIGSKRETQYF.

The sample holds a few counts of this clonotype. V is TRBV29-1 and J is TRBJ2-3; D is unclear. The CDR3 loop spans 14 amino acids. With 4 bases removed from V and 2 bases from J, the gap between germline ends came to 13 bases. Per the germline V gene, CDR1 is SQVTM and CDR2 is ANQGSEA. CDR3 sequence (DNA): TGCAGCGTTGCGGAAGGAAGTCCCACAGATACGCAGTATTTT. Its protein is CSVAEGSPTDTQYF.

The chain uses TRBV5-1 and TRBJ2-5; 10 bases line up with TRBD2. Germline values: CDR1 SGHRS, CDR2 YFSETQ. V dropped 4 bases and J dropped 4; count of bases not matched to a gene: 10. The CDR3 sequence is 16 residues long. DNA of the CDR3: TGCGCCAGCAGCAAACTAGCGGGACCTGGGGCAGAGACCCAGTACTTC. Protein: CASSKLAGPGAETQYF.